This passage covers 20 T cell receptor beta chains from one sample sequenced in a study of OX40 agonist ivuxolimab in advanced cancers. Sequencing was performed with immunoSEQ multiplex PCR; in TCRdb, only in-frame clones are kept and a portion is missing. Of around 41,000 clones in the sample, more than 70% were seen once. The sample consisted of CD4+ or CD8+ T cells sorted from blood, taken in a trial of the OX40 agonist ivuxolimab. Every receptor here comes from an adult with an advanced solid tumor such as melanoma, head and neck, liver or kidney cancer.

CDR3 sequence (DNA): TGTGCCAGCAGTGAAGATCCAGCGGGAGTCGACGAGCAGTACTTC. Amino acid sequence: CASSEDPAGVDEQYF. This rearrangement joins TRBV6-1 to TRBJ2-7; 8 nucleotides agree with TRBD2. The V gene's germline CDR1 is MNHNS and CDR2 SASEGT. The CDR3 has 15 amino acids. Trimming cost V 1 base and J 5 bases; bases outside gene matches: 7.

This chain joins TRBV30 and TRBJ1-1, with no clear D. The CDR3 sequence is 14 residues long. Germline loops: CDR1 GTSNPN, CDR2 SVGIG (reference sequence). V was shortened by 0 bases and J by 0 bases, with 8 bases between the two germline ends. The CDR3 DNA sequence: TGTGCCTGGAGTGTGGTTGGACTGAACACTGAAGCTTTCTTT. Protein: CAWSVVGLNTEAFF.

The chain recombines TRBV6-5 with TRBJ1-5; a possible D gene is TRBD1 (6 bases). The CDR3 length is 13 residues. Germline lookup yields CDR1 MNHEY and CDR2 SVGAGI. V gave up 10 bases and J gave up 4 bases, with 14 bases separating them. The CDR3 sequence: CATSRGANQPQHF. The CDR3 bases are TGTGCCACCTCCCGGGGGGCGAATCAGCCCCAGCATTTT.

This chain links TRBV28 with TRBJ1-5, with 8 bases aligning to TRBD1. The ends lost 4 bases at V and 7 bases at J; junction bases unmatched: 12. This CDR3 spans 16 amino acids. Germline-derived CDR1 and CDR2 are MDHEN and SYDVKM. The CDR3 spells CASSSGTGRDGQPQHF. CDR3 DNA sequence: TGTGCCAGCAGTTCGGGGACAGGCCGGGATGGGCAGCCCCAGCATTTT.

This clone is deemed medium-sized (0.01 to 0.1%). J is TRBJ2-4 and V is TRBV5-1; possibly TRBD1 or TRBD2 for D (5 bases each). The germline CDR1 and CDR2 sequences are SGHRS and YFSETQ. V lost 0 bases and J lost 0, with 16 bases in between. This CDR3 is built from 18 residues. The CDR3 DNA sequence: TGCGCCAGCAGCTTGGCCGTGGGGGATGGGGCAGCCAAAAACATTCAGTACTTC. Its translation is CASSLAVGDGAAKNIQYF.

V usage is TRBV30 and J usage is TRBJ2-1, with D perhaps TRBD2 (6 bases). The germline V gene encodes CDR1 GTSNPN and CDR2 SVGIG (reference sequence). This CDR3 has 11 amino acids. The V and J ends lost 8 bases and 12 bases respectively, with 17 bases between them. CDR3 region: CAVAGGPWQFF. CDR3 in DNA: TGTGCCGTGGCCGGAGGGCCATGGCAGTTCTTC.

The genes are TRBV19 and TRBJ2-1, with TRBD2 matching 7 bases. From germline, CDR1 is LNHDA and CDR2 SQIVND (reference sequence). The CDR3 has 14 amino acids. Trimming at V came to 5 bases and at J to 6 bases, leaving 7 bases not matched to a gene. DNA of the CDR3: TGTGCCAGTAGTTTCCGGACTAGTAGCAATGAGCAGTTCTTC. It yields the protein CASSFRTSSNEQFF.

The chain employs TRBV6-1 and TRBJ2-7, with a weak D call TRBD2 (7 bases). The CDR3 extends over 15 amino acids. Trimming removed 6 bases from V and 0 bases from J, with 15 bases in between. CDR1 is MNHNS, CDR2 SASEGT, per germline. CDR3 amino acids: CASRASAGASYEQYF. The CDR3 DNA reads TGTGCCAGCAGAGCTTCGGCGGGGGCCTCCTACGAGCAGTACTTC.

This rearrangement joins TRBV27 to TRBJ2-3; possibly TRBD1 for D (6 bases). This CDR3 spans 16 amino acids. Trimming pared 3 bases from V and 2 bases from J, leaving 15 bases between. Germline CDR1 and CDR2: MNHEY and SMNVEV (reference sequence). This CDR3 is CASSFIAGVATDTQYF. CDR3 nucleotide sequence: TGTGCCAGCAGTTTTATCGCAGGGGTGGCCACAGATACGCAGTATTTT.

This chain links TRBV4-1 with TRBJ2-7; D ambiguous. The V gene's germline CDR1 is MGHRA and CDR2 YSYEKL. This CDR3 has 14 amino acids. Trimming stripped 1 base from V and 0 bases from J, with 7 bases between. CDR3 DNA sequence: TGCGCCAGCAGCCAAGTGCAGAGCTCCTACGAGCAGTACTTC. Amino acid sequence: CASSQVQSSYEQYF.

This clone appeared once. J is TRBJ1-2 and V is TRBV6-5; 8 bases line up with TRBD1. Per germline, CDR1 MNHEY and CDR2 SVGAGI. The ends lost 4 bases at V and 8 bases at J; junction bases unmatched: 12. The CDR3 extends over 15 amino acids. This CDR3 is CASSLGRGPRRGYTF. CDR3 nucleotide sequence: TGTGCCAGCAGTTTAGGCAGGGGGCCCCGGAGGGGCTACACCTTC.

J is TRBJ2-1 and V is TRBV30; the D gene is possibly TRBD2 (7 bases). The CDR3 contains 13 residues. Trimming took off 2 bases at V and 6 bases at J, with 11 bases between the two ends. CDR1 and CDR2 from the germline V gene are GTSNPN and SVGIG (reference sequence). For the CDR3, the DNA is TGTGCCTGGAGTTTGGGAGGGGGCAATGAGCAGTTCTTC. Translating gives CAWSLGGGNEQFF.

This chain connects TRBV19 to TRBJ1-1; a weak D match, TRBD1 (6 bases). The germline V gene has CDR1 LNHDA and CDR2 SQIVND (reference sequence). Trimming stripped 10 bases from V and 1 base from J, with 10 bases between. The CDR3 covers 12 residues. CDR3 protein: CAIRGGNTEAFF. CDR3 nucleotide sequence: TGTGCCATTAGGGGGGGGAACACTGAAGCTTTCTTT.

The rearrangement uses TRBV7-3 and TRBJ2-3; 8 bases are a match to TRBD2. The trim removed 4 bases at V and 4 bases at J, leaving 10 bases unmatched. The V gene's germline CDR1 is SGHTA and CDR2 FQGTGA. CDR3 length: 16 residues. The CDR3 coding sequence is TGTGCCAGCAGCTGGGCCGGGACTAGGAGGGCAGATACGCAGTATTTT. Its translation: CASSWAGTRRADTQYF.

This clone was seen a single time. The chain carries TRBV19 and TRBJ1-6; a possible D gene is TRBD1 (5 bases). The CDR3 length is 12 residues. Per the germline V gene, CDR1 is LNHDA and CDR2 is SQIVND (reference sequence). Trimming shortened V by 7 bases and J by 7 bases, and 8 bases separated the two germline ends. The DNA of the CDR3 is TGTGCCAGTAAGAGGGGCAATTCACCCCTCCACTTT. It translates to CASKRGNSPLHF.

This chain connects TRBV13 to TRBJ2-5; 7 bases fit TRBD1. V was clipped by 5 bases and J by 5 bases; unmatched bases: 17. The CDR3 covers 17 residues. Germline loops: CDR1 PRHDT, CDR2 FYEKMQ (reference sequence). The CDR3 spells CASSLARQGRRHETQYF. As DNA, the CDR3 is TGTGCCAGCAGCCTGGCCCGACAGGGAAGGAGACACGAGACCCAGTACTTC.

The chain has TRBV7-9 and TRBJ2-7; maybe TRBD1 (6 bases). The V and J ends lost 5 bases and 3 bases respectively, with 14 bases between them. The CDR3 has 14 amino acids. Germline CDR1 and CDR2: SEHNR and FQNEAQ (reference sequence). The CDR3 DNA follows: TGTGCCAGCAGCGCACAGGGTGGGCACTACGAGCAGTACTTC. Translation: CASSAQGGHYEQYF.

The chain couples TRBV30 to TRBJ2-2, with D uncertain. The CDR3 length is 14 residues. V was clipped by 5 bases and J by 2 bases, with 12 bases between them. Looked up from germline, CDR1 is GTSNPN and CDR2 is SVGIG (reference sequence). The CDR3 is CAWAIGHNTGELFF. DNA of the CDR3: TGTGCCTGGGCAATTGGCCATAACACCGGGGAGCTGTTTTTT.

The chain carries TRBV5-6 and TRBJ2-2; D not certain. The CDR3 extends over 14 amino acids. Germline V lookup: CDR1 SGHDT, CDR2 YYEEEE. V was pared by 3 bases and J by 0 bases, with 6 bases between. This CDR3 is CASSSPTNTGELFF. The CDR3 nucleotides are TGTGCCAGCAGCTCCCCAACGAACACCGGGGAGCTGTTTTTT.

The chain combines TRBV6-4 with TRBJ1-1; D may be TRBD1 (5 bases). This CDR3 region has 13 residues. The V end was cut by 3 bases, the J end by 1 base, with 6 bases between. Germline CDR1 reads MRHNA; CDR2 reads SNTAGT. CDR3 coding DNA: TGTGCCAGCAGTGAGAGGGGGAACACTGAAGCTTTCTTT. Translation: CASSERGNTEAFF.